This T cell receptor beta chain was identified during a study of early T cells in non-severe SARS-CoV-2 infection (dated by TCRdb to about 2021). In terms of the full investigation: TCR sequencing used bulk RNA from unsorted whole blood, so alpha and beta chains could not be paired.

The CDR3 holds 16 amino acids from the cysteine to the phenylalanine. Of all the DNA, just the CDR3 is kept, 48 bases in frame from base 1. From the germline V gene (reference sequence), CDR1 is DFQATT and CDR2 is SNEGSKA. Trimming at the junction amounts to 0 bases on V and 1 base on J, and the germline ends lie 15 bases apart. The protocol used for the library was 5' RACE. Data came from a NextSeq 500. The TCR library protocol attached unique molecular identifiers to individual cDNA molecules to correct for sequencing error and PCR bias. Both TCR alpha and beta chains were sequenced, and tight co-correlation was observed between alpha and beta sequence abundances in each sample. The published analysis was carried out like this. Decombinator V4 was used to perform V gene, J gene and CDR3 annotation of TCR sequences. TCRs were defined as expanded if a significant change between any two time points was detected under a Poisson model with p below 0.0001. TCR abundances were normalised to the total number of TCRs sequenced per sample and were expressed as counts per million. TRAV1-2 paired with TRAJ12, TRAJ20 or TRAJ33 defined MAIT TCRs, while TRAV10 paired with TRAJ18 defined iNKT TCRs. A search of VDJdb, accessed on 1 November 2021, was run for TCRs annotated to CMV, EBV and SARS-CoV-2, with TCRs annotated for multiple antigens excluded. In-frame beta chains were kept once TCRdb had trimmed the public reads at Q25 with fastp and called clones with MiXCR. Each entry is one CDR3 protein sequence, shown with its most common DNA and genes. The V and J calls reflect TCRdb's pipeline rather than the authors' work. The sample yields around 25,000 distinct CDR3 sequences; around 5% were counted once. The top ten constitute less than 8.5% of the sample.

A case-control design nested within a healthcare worker cohort in London, UK, was used, with weekly nasopharyngeal swab PCR tests and blood sampling performed. Healthcare workers were enrolled in the week of the UK lockdown, from 23 to 31 March 2020, and were followed every week for up to about 16 weeks. This clonotype was counted between two and nine times. Its antigen target is currently unknown. One base away there is no much larger clone; base qualities are not given. Overall study results and their limits: VDJdb matching was skewed toward anti-spike CD8 responses, so virus-specific expansions were likely underestimated and private and CD4 specificities were missed.

Input material: whole blood. This chain joins TRBV20-1 to TRBJ1-2, with the identity of the D gene unclear. The TCR comes from an adult who was a healthcare worker with PCR-confirmed SARS-CoV-2 infection or an uninfected control (not recorded which). The sequenced DNA: TGCAGTGCTAGAGATATTTCCAGTCCGCTTAACTATGGCTACACCTTC. Its protein reads: CSARDISSPLNYGYTF.